A single sample gave rise to the 4 T cell receptor beta chains below, sequenced in a study of T cells after yellow fever vaccination. TCRdb used MiXCR to reprocess the 5' RACE reads, holding one entry per CDR3 protein. The repertoire holds about 340,000 distinct CDR3 sequences, with under 15% as singletons. The source material was CD4+ T cells sorted from PBMCs, sampled 15 days after the yellow fever booster vaccination. The receptors shown here come from a man aged 18 to 35 who received the YFV17D yellow fever vaccine.

There are a few counts of this clonotype. The junction shows a germline mismatch at one end, possibly a read error. V is TRBV7-7 and J is TRBJ2-1, with 9 nucleotides matching TRBD2. Germline V gene sequence: CDR1 SSHAT, CDR2 FNYEAQ (reference sequence). The CDR3 length is 16 residues. This CDR3 reads CASSPTGRGGRNEQFF. As DNA, the CDR3 is TGTGCTAGCAGCCCTACGGGGCGGGGGGGCCGAAATGAGCAGTTCTTC.

This chain links TRBV29-1 with TRBJ1-2; D perhaps matches TRBD1 (6 bases). Trimming left V 6 bases short and J 8 bases short, with 22 bases between. Germline assignment: CDR1 SQVTM and CDR2 ANQGSEA. The CDR3 covers 14 residues. The CDR3 bases are TGCAGCGTGGAGGAAGTTCAGGGGCGCGTGGGCTACACCTTC. This sequence encodes CSVEEVQGRVGYTF.

V is TRBV4-2 and J is TRBJ2-1, with D tentatively TRBD1 or TRBD2 (6 bases each). With 5 bases removed from V and 9 bases from J, the gap between germline ends came to 17 bases. The CDR3 length is 14 residues. Germline V gene sequence: CDR1 LGHNA, CDR2 YNFKEQ. The CDR3, as DNA: TGTGCCAGCAGCTCGGGGGCCCCATCGGGTGAGCAGTTCTTC. The encoded protein is CASSSGAPSGEQFF.

The chain carries TRBV20-1 and TRBJ2-7, with 10 bases aligning to TRBD2. Germline V gene data show CDR1 as DFQATT and CDR2 as SNEGSKA (reference sequence). V lost 0 bases, J lost 3 bases, and 11 bases stayed unmatched. The CDR3 runs 17 residues. The CDR3 DNA is TGCAGTGCTAGAGATCCCCGGCGCCTAGCGGGGGACTACGAGCAGTACTTC. Translated, it gives CSARDPRRLAGDYEQYF.